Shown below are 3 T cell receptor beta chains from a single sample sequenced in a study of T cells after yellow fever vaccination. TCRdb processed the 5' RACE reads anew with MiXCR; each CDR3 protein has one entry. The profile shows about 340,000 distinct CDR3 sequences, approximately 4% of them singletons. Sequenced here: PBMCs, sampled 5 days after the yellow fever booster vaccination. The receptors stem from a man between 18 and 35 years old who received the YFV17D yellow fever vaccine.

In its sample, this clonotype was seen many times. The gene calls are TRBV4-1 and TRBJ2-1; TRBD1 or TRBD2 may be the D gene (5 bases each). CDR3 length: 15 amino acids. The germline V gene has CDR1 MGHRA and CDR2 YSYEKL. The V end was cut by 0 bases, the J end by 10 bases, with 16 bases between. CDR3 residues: CASSQDPPGAGEQFF. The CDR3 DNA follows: TGCGCCAGCAGCCAAGATCCGCCCGGGGCAGGGGAGCAGTTCTTC.

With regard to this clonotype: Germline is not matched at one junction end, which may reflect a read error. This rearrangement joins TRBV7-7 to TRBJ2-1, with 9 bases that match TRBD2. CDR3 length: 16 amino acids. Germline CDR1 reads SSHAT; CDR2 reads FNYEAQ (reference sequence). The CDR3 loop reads CASSSGAGGLYNEQFF. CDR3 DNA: TGTGCTAGCAGCTCTGGGGCGGGGGGGCTTTACAATGAGCAGTTCTTC.

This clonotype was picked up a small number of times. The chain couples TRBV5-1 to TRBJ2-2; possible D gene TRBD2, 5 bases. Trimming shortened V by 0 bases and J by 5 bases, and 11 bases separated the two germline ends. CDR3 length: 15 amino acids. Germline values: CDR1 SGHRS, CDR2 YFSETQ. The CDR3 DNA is TGCGCCAGCAGCTTGGACGGGGAAAGGACCGGGGAGCTGTTTTTT. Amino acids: CASSLDGERTGELFF.